This T cell receptor (beta chain) is drawn from a study of cytomegalovirus exposure and HLA in healthy donors. As for the study in general: It was reported in a later analysis that the 120 validation repertoires used the same platform as the 666 first-cohort repertoires.

This clone was seen only a few times. Antigen specificity is unknown. The CDR3 extends over 15 amino acids. Germline CDR1 and CDR2: SGHRS and YFSETQ. The V gene lost 0 bases and the J gene lost 6 bases, with 10 bases spanning the gap. Findings and caveats of the study: The finding came from a later analysis; first-cohort TCR clusters tended to co-occur in the approximately 120 validation repertoires.

TCRdb's table, derived via immunoSEQ multiplex PCR, lists solely in-frame clones and lacks some. Here the sample spans hundreds of thousands of clones, approximately 82% being singletons. The receptor comes from a woman between 18 and 29 years old in good health and CMV-seronegative. The specimen was PBMCs. The V call is TRBV5-1, the J call TRBJ1-6, with no clear D. For the CDR3, the DNA is TGCGCCAGCAGCTTGGAGGGAACAATTAATTCACCCCTCCACTTT. As protein: CASSLEGTINSPLHF. Together with reference TRBV5-1 and TRBJ1-6, the CDR3 gives the full variable domain: KAGVTQTPRYLIKTRGQQVTLSCSPISGHRSVSWYQQTPGQGLQFLFEYFSETQRNKGNFPGRFSGRQFSNSRSEMNVSTLELGDSALYLCASSLEGTINSPLHFGNGTRLTVT.